This TCR beta chain was sequenced during a study of neurological immune-mediated disorders (dated by TCRdb to the late 2010s). Broadly, across the study: Using UMI-based sequencing, the study compared peripheral blood TCR-beta repertoires from patients with HTLV-I-associated myelopathy (HAM/TSP), patients with multiple sclerosis, and healthy controls. The cohort included 60 to 70 subjects: some 15 with HAM/TSP, some 35 with multiple sclerosis, and 20 healthy controls. Alongside PBMC samples, the set of approximately 100 TCR-beta libraries contained longitudinal samples, technical triplicates, and paired CD4+ and CD8+ T-cell subsets that had been sorted. Broad study findings and their caveats: TCR clonal expansion was greatest in HAM/TSP patients and smallest in MS patients, who ranked below even healthy controls. Across subjects, expanded clones never shared an identical CDR3 amino acid sequence, which suggests that the TCR-beta repertoires in every group were private.

The healthy controls were volunteers from blood banks in Maryland, USA. For the unsorted PBMC libraries, 2 million PBMCs were stored in RNAlater at -80 degrees C until RNA extraction and were used to generate the libraries. Peripheral blood was subjected to Ficoll-Hypaque density gradient centrifugation to isolate PBMCs, which were then cryopreserved in liquid nitrogen. cDNA was synthesized by template-switch 5'RACE using a primer carrying a 10-nucleotide random unique molecular identifier by which each TCR transcript was tagged. Over 180 million TCR-beta sequences, covering 15-18 subjects, were produced in each sequencing run. The RNeasy kit was used to extract total RNA. TCR-beta VDJ regions were amplified with primers for the TCR constant region and the 5'RACE anchor, using the KAPA Real-time Library Amplification kit. A first PCR added sample indexes and Illumina adaptors, after which a second PCR increased the library yield. The roughly 650 bp TCR product was size-selected on a 2% E-gel SizeSelection system after Ampure bead purification. Before pooling, library quality was assessed on a Bioanalyzer, concentration was determined with Qubit, and library quantification was performed with the Kapa Library Quantification kit. An Illumina HiSeq 2500 was used to sequence the libraries paired-end at 2 x 150 bp. To increase sequence diversity, about 24-32% phiX was spiked into each library pool. The published analysis was carried out like this. Quality-filtered reads were processed with the UMI-based MiGEC pipeline, and over 75% of raw TCR sequences were removed by the MiGEC pipeline during error correction. IMGT germline references were used for alignment of VDJ genes, and clonotypes were defined by a unique CDR3 amino acid sequence together with V-J genes. Clonal expansion, Shannon diversity, and CDR3 relatedness (CalcPairwiseDistances, ClusterSamples) were evaluated with VDJtools, and phylogenetic trees were built with CLCbio workbench. Clones with at least 8 unique UMIs were defined as expanded, with this threshold being based on coefficient-of-variation modelling across technical triplicates. TCRdb applied fastp at Q25 and MiXCR to the public reads, then kept only in-frame beta chains. Records with the same CDR3 protein are collapsed into one entry carrying the most frequent genes and DNA. What appears here as the V and J calls and clone size reflects TCRdb's work, not the paper's. The sample has 11,000 to 15,000 distinct CDR3 sequences on record, 10% of them singletons. Jointly, the top ten make up about 25% of the sample.

V loses 1 base at its end and J loses 3 bases; junction bases beyond the gene matches: 0. For CDR1 and CDR2, the germline V gene lists MNHNS and SASEGT. From the cysteine up to the phenylalanine, the CDR3 has a length of 15 residues. The sequence is cut down to CDR3 DNA, 45 bases in frame from base 1. This clonotype was found many times. What antigen it recognizes has not been identified. Per-base qualities were not stored, and no clone one base away is much larger. Source material: PBMCs. This chain is built from TRBV6-1 and TRBJ2-1, with 10 central nucleotides matching TRBD2. The TCR originated in a woman aged 40 to 50 in good health. For the CDR3, the sequence is CASSEGLAGYNEQFF. The DNA sequence is as follows: TGTGCCAGCAGTGAAGGACTAGCGGGCTACAATGAGCAGTTCTTC.